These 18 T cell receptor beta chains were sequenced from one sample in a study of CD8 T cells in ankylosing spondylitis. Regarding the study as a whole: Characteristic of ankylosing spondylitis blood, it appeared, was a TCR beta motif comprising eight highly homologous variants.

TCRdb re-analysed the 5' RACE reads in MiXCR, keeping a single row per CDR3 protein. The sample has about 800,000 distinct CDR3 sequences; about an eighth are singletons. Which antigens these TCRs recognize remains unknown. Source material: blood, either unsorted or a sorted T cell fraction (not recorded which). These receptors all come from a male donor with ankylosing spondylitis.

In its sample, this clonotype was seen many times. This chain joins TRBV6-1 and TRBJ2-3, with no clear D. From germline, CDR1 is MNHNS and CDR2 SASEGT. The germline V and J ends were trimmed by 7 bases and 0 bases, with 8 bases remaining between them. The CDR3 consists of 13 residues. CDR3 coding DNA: TGTGCCAGCACCCCCCCCAGCACAGATACGCAGTATTTT. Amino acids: CASTPPSTDTQYF.

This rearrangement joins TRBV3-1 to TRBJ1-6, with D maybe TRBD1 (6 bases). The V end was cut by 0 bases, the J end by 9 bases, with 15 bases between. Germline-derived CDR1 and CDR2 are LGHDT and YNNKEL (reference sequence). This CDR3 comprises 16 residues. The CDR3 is CASSQDRRQASSPLHF. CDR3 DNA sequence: TGTGCCAGCAGCCAAGACCGAAGACAGGCGAGTTCACCCCTCCACTTT.

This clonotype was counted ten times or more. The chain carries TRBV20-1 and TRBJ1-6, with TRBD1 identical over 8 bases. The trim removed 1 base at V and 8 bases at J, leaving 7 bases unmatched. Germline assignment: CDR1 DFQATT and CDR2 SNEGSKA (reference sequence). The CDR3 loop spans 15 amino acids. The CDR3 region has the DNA TGCAGTGCTAGAGCTTCCGGGACAGGAGATTCACCCCTCCACTTT. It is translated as CSARASGTGDSPLHF.

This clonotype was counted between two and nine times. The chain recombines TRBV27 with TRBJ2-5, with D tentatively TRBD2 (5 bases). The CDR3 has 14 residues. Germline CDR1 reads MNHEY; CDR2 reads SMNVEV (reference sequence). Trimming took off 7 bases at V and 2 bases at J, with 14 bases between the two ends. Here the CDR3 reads CASTFGAEQETQYF. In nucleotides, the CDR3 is TGTGCCAGCACCTTCGGAGCGGAACAAGAGACCCAGTACTTC.

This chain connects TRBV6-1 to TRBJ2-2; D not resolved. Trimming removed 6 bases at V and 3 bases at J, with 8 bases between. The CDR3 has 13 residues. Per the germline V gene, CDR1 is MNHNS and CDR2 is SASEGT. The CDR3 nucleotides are TGTGCCAGCAGAGTTAGTTACACCGGGGAGCTGTTTTTT. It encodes CASRVSYTGELFF.

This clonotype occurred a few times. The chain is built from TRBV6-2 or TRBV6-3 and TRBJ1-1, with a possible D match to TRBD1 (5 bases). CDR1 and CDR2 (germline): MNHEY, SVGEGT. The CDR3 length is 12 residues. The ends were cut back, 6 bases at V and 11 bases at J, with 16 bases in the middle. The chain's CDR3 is CASSRPGPGAFF. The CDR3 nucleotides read TGTGCCAGCAGCAGACCGGGGCCTGGGGCTTTCTTT.

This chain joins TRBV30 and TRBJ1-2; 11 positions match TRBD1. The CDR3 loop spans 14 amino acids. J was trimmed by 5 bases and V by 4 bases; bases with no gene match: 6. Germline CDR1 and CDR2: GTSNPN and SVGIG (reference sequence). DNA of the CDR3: TGTGCCTGGATGCGGGACAGGGGGTCTTATGGCTACACCTTC. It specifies CAWMRDRGSYGYTF. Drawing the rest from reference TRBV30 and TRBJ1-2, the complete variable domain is SQTIHQWPATLVQPVGSPLSLECTVEGTSNPNLYWYRQAAGRGLQLLFYSVGIGQISSEVPQNLSASRPQDRQFILSSKKLLLSDSGFYLCAWMRDRGSYGYTFGSGTRLTVV.

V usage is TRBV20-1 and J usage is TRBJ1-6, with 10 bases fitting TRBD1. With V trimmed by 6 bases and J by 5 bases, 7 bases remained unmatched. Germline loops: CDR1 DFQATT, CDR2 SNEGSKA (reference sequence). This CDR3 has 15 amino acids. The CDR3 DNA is TGCAGTGCAAGTGGGACAGGGGCTAATAATTCACCCCTCCACTTT. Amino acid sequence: CSASGTGANNSPLHF.

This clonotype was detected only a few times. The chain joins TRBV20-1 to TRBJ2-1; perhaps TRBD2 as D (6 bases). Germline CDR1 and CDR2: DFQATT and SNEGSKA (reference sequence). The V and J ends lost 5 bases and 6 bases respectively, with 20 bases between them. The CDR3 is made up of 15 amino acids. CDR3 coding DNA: TGCAGTGCTTTCGGGAGACTAGGGGTTGGCAATGAGCAGTTCTTC. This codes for CSAFGRLGVGNEQFF.

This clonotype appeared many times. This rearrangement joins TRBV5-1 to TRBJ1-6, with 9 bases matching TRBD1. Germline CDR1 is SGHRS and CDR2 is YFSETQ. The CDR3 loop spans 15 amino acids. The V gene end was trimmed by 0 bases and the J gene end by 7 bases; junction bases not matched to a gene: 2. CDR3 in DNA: TGCGCCAGCAGCTTGGAGGACAGGGGCAATTCACCCCTCCACTTT. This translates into CASSLEDRGNSPLHF.

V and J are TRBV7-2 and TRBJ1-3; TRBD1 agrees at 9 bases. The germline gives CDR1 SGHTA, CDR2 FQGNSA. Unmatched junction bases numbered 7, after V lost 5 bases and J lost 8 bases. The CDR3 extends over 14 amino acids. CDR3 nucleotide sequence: TGTGCCAGCAGCCCGCGGGGACAGGGATACACCATATATTTT. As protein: CASSPRGQGYTIYF.

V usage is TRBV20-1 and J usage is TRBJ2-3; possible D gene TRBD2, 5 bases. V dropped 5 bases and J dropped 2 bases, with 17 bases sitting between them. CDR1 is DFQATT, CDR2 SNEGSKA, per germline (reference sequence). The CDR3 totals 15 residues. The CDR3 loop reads CSAADLAIYTDTQYF. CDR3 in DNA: TGCAGTGCTGCTGACTTAGCGATATACACAGATACGCAGTATTTT.

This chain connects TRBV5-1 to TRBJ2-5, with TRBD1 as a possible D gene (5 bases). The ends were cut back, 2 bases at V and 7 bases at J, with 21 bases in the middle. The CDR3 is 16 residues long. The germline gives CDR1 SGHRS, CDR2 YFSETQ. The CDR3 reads CASSFGSQGRPTTQYF. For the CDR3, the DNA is TGCGCCAGCAGCTTTGGTTCGCAGGGCCGACCGACGACCCAGTACTTC.

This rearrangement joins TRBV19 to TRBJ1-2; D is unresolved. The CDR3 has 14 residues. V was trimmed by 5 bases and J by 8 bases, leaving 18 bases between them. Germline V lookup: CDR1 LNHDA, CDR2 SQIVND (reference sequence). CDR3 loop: CASSWAELLGGYTF. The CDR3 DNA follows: TGTGCCAGTAGTTGGGCCGAATTGCTTGGAGGCTACACCTTC. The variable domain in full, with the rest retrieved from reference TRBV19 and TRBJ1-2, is DGGITQSPKYLFRKEGQNVTLSCEQNLNHDAMYWYRQDPGQGLRLIYYSQIVNDFQKGDIAEGYSVSREKKESFPLTVTSAQKNPTAFYLCASSWAELLGGYTFGSGTRLTVV.

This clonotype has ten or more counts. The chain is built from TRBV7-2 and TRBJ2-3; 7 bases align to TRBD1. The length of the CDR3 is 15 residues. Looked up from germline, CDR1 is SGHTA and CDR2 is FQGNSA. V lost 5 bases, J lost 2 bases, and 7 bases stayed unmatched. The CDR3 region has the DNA TGTGCCAGCAGCCCCGGGGACAGAGACACAGATACGCAGTATTTT. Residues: CASSPGDRDTDTQYF.

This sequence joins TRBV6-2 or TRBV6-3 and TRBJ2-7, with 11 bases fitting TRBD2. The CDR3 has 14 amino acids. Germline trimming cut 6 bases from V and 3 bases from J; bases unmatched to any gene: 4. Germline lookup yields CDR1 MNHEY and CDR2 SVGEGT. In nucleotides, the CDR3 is TGTGCCAGCAGGATGACTAGCGGGAACTACGAGCAGTACTTC. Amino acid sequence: CASRMTSGNYEQYF.

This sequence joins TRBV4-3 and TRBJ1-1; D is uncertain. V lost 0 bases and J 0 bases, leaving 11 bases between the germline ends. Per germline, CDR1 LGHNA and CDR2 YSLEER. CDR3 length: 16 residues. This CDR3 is CASSQDGFRLNTEAFF. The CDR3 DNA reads TGCGCCAGCAGCCAAGACGGATTTCGGTTGAACACTGAAGCTTTCTTT.

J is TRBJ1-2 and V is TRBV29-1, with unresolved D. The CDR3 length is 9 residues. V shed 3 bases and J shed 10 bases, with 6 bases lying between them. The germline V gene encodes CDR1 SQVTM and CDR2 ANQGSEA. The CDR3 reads CSVDFDYTF. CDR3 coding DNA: TGCAGCGTTGATTTCGACTACACCTTC. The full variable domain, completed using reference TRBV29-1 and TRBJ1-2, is SAVISQKPSRDICQRGTSLTIQCQVDSQVTMMFWYRQQPGQSLTLIATANQGSEATYESGFVIDKFPISRPNLTFSTLTVSNMSPEDSSIYLCSVDFDYTFGSGTRLTVV.